This TCR beta chain was recorded in a study of cytomegalovirus exposure and HLA in healthy donors (dated 2017 in TCRdb). A note on the overall study: An earlier analysis of fewer than 750 of the donors reported 276 Gb of sequence data and around 120 million unique TCR beta sequences obtained from 150 million to 200 million T cells. Class I and class II HLA loci were covered by the typing at four-digit resolution. Among roughly 400 genotyped donors of the cohort, an average of 235,054 unique TCR beta nucleotide sequences were sequenced per donor, roughly a sixth of them non-productive. Roughly 300 gigabases of sequencing data and roughly 80 million unique TCR sequences made up an early release that covered nearly 650 HLA-typed donors. A later genetic analysis took genome-wide SNP genotypes for about 55% of the roughly 670 donors and used that subset as a discovery cohort. Every repertoire in the discovery cohort had been generated on one and the same sequencing platform. A later analysis re-analyzed previously published TCR beta repertoires from approximately 700 donors and added high-resolution HLA genotyping to study TCR occurrence patterns. Along with the roughly 710-subject first cohort, a separate validation cohort of some 130 different subjects was used. In the later analysis, no new phenotypic data were used to find candidate immune exposures; instead, reliance was placed on TCR beta sequences and their occurrence across donors. The study aimed to test whether signatures of past pathogen exposure could be identified by cataloging public T cell receptors. Several DR-DQ haplotypes were handled as single units for association and clustering because linkage in the cohort was strong. An earlier analysis of around 580 of the donors used high-throughput TCR beta sequencing to judge whether each TCR beta V gene segment behaved as functional or pseudogenic. Alongside the repertoire data, information on donor age, sex, ethnicity and CMV serostatus was compiled. Using immunosequencing, the study profiled T cell repertoires from fewer than 700 subjects and related those repertoires to cytomegalovirus serostatus. High-throughput TCR immunosequencing, statistical association of individual TCRs with disease status, and machine learning were combined to predict cytomegalovirus infection status. Of the 350 to 450 genotyped donors, approximately 83% fell in the genetic ancestry cluster associated with self-reported Caucasian donors. Typing coverage differed by locus: A, B, C, DRB1 and DQB1 were typed in roughly 629-630 donors, DQA1 in 500 to 550, DPA1 in around 600, and DPB1 in 472.

The library was produced with the immunoSEQ multiplex PCR assay. For the multiplex PCR, a mixture combining 60 forward primers for TCR Vbeta segments and 13 reverse primers for TCR Jbeta segments was used. Amplification of the CDR3 region of rearranged TCR beta genes was performed with a multiplex PCR assay on genomic DNA. Amplified TCR beta libraries were sequenced as 87-base-pair reads on the Illumina HiSeq System. Turning to the authors' computational methods: In a later analysis, around 80 million unique TCR beta chains were counted across the roughly 670 repertoires, and approximately 11 million of these chains were shared by at least two donors. A nearest-neighbor algorithm error-corrected the raw reads and collapsed the reads into unique sequences, merging closely related sequences to remove PCR and sequencing errors. To assign V, D and J gene segments, CDR3 sequences were aligned to IMGT reference sequences. Each retained sequence needed at least a six-nucleotide match to both a V gene segment and a J gene segment. A rearrangement was called productive if the CDR3 had no stop codons and remained in frame with V and J, and every other rearrangement was called non-productive. CDR3 was defined according to IMGT convention as the region running from the second conserved V-encoded cysteine to the conserved J-encoded phenylalanine. The earlier analysis of about 570 of the donors excluded any sequence lacking an unambiguous match to a single V gene segment. An earlier analysis of under 750 of the donors called V segments functional above 56.7% productive rearrangements and segregating when the between-donor standard deviation exceeded 5%. To diagnose cytomegalovirus status from the catalog of TCR beta chain sequences, a statistical classification framework was built. In a later analysis, V and J genes were assigned by comparing TCR nucleotide sequences against IMGT/GENE-DB human TR gene sequences. A later analysis assigned CDR3 sequences and most-parsimonious VDJ recombination scenarios with the TCRdist pipeline. In a later analysis, each TCR beta chain was defined by its CDR3 amino acid sequence together with its V-gene family, and reads without a unique V-gene family were excluded. To address suspected cross-contamination and a sequencing artifact, a later analysis removed over 500 highly shared, low-generation-probability nucleotide sequences. A later analysis calculated a clonal expansion index for each public chain from normalized within-repertoire ranks of inferred template counts. In a later analysis, generation probabilities were computed with a VDJ recombination model fitted to out-of-frame rearrangements, and the resulting probabilities were checked against IGoR. Hypergeometric tests were used in a later analysis to score TCR-TCR, TCR-HLA and TCR-CMV co-occurrence, with a repertoire-size bias correction applied to the TCR pairs. False discovery rates were estimated in a later analysis by permuting HLA or CMV assignments 20 times. In a later analysis, co-occurring TCRs were grouped using DBSCAN, and TCRdist sequence similarity was added for clustering within HLA-allele-positive subsets. Co-occurrence clustering excluded repertoires with fewer than 30,000 or more than 120,000 public chains, plus five with anomalous nucleotide sharing. The source is immuneACCESS, and TCRdb retained only in-frame sequences with V and J called. Part of the clones is not carried over; for the studies checked, unresolved V genes explain less than half of this, and the remainder is unexplained. The DNA gave D and trimming, while V, J and clone size come from that table. In this sample the table shows 100,000 to 140,000 clones, roughly four fifths of which occur a single time. In total, the top ten clones hold less than 2.5% of the sample.

Here is what the overall study found, with its caveats: Linkage disequilibrium might explain the correlated functional status among segregating V segments, but an unknown experimental factor could not be ruled out. The study listed approximately 150 TCR beta chains as associated with cytomegalovirus. Most TCR sequences were seen in very few donors, while some public TCRs were found in many individuals. Most CMV-associated TCR beta chains appeared to be HLA-restricted in a later analysis, and the HLA associations seemed to be driven largely by CMV exposure. In a later analysis, HLA-associated TCR beta chains were found to be more clonally expanded and to have lower generation probabilities than equally common non-associated chains. Roughly uniform sequencing depth across donors was assumed in presence/absence analyses, although this assumption may not hold. A few of the identified cytomegalovirus-associated TCR beta chains were confirmed in vitro to be specific for cytomegalovirus antigens. When HLA alleles, especially DR and DQ, strongly co-occurred, TCR associations were difficult to assign to individual alleles. This cohort had only TCR beta chains sequenced, and the lack of alpha or paired-chain data limited which features could be detected. In a later genetic analysis, fewer N-insertions in productive TCRs were reported among donors in an Asian-associated ancestry cluster than the 666-donor mean. According to a later analysis, parvovirus B19, influenza, CMV and Epstein-Barr virus appeared linked to several top co-occurrence clusters. Because counts were too low, around 17 rarely observed V segments, including chromosome 9 orphons, were left out of the earlier analysis of approximately 500 of the donors. A further reported finding was that TCR beta sequences accurately predicted the HLA-A and HLA-B alleles for most subjects in the first cohort. Because HLA typing was unavailable for some donors at each locus, only the typed subset was used in association tests. For the cohort, immune exposure information was limited to CMV serostatus. It was suggested by the authors that the approach could potentially be generalized to other disease states and immunological phenotypes. The sequencing pipeline was judged likely to have produced a cluster of highly shared sequence variants as a technical artifact. In an earlier analysis of approximately 590 of the donors, most TCR beta V segments were observed in productive rearrangements about 87% or about 30% of the time, broadly matching IMGT annotations. At a false discovery rate of 0.05, a later analysis linked 16,951 TCR beta sequences to specific HLA alleles. In both the original and validation cohorts, the classifier was reported to diagnose cytomegalovirus status with high specificity and sensitivity. V-gene and J-gene trimming of TCR beta chains was associated with a missense DCLRE1C variant in a later genetic analysis, and the association was replicated in an independent cohort. Some IMGT-functional V segments, including TRBV6-2 and TRBV6-3, could not be told apart with the 87-base-pair reads, so those segments were excluded. In a later analysis, the rate of TCR association differed among HLA loci, with DRB1 alleles having the most associated TCRs and HLA-C alleles having the fewest.

V loses 0 bases, J loses 0 bases, and the germline ends lie 9 bases apart. The CDR3 spans 15 residues, from the cysteine through the phenylalanine. The retained sequence is limited to the CDR3, 45 bases, with the frame set at the first base. The germline V gene gives CDR1 as SGHRS and CDR2 as YFSETQ. In total, around 600 healthy bone marrow donors made up the cohort. At the time of sampling, all cohort members were nominally healthy, though unrecorded immune exposures were likely present. The donor was CMV seronegative and was included in the group of a few hundred seronegative cohort members. A peripheral blood sample was collected from each donor, and TCR beta sequencing was performed on peripheral blood mononuclear cells. Genomic DNA extraction from the blood cell samples was performed with the Qiagen DNeasy Blood Extraction Kit. Of note for this clone: The antigen it recognizes is unknown. Per-base qualities were not stored, and no clone one base away is much larger.

The sample consisted of PBMCs. The sequence derives from a man in his late teens or twenties in good health and CMV-seronegative. The rearranged chain carries TRBV5-1 and TRBJ1-1, with the D gene not clear enough to name. The nucleotide sequence reads as follows: TGCGCCAGCAGCTTGGATTTGGCCCTGAACACTGAAGCTTTCTTT. Its translation is CASSLDLALNTEAFF. Extended through the reference TRBV5-1 and TRBJ1-1 proteins, this CDR3 yields the full variable domain: KAGVTQTPRYLIKTRGQQVTLSCSPISGHRSVSWYQQTPGQGLQFLFEYFSETQRNKGNFPGRFSGRQFSNSRSEMNVSTLELGDSALYLCASSLDLALNTEAFFGQGTRLTVV.